The present entry profiles one T cell receptor (beta chain) with its context. Its specificity is not known. Libraries were prepared by immunoSEQ multiplex PCR; TCRdb keeps only in-frame clonotypes and omits some of them. The profile shows tens of thousands of clones, roughly nine tenths of them singletons. This entry belongs to a study of PD-1 blockade in classical Hodgkin lymphoma. CDR3 length: 15 residues. Germline loops: CDR1 SGHRS, CDR2 YFSETQ. The V segment lost 4 bases and the J segment 7 bases; nucleotides outside the gene matches: 10. Autologous stem cell transplantation was followed by relapse in every patient, and brentuximab vedotin exposure varied. Study-level points and caveats: Patients who responded completely had about the same baseline diversity as newly diagnosed patients. In CD4+ cells, TCR diversity went up significantly by C4D1, but in CD8+ cells it did not. Newly diagnosed patients reportedly had lower baseline TCR diversity than healthy donors.

The chain employs TRBV5-1 and TRBJ1-2; 10 bases are shared with TRBD1. The clonotype was recovered from a human donor with classical Hodgkin lymphoma. This sample comprised peripheral blood mononuclear cells (PBMCs), obtained at baseline. This chain's CDR3 is CASSNPGTGVAGYTF. In DNA, the CDR3 is TGCGCCAGCAGCAACCCCGGGACAGGGGTTGCTGGCTACACCTTC.